This is a list of T cell receptor beta chains from one sample in a study of cytomegalovirus exposure and HLA in healthy donors. Some clones are missing from TCRdb's copy, which holds only in-frame ones; the method was immunoSEQ multiplex PCR. The data contain 200,000 or so clones, about 93% of them singletons. Sequencing used PBMCs. The origin of the receptors is a woman younger than 35 in good health and CMV-seronegative. CDR3s include the opening cysteine and the closing phenylalanine or tryptophan. A D gene is named only where the DNA matches it firmly. The size field is filled for only some rows; it gives once, few, many or a size class.

v_gene: TRBV2; d_gene: TRBD2; len: 16; abundance: -; j_gene: TRBJ2-1; CDR3nt: TGTGCCAGCAGTGAAGGGACTAGCGGGCTAAACAATGAGCAGTTCTTC; CDR3aa: CASSEGTSGLNNEQFF
v_gene: TRBV11-2; d_gene: TRBD1; len: 15; abundance: -; j_gene: TRBJ2-7; CDR3nt: TGTGCCAGCAGCTTGGAACCGGGACAGGGGTACGAGCAGTACTTC; CDR3aa: CASSLEPGQGYEQYF
v_gene: TRBV4-1; d_gene: -; len: 15; abundance: -; j_gene: TRBJ2-3; CDR3nt: TGCGCCAGCAGTGAGGACTCCGAGGGTGCAGATACGCAGTATTTT; CDR3aa: CASSEDSEGADTQYF
v_gene: TRBV19; d_gene: TRBD1; len: 14; abundance: -; j_gene: TRBJ2-1; CDR3nt: TGTGCCAGTAGTGGGACAGCTTCCTACAATGAGCAGTTCTTC; CDR3aa: CASSGTASYNEQFF
v_gene: TRBV25-1; d_gene: TRBD1; len: 13; abundance: -; j_gene: TRBJ2-5; CDR3nt: TGTGCCAGCAAGCGAGACAGGGTGGCGACCCAGTACTTC; CDR3aa: CASKRDRVATQYF
v_gene: TRBV5-1; d_gene: TRBD1; len: 14; abundance: -; j_gene: TRBJ2-7; CDR3nt: TGCGCCAGCAGCCTTGGGACAGTCTCCTACGAGCAGTACTTC; CDR3aa: CASSLGTVSYEQYF
v_gene: TRBV2; d_gene: TRBD2; len: 14; abundance: -; j_gene: TRBJ2-1; CDR3nt: TGTGCCAGCAGTGGAGGACTAGCGGGAGTCGACAAGTTCTTC; CDR3aa: CASSGGLAGVDKFF
v_gene: TRBV19; d_gene: TRBD1; len: 16; abundance: -; j_gene: TRBJ1-5; CDR3nt: TGTGCCAGTAGTACCCATCGGACAGGGGAGAGTCAGCCCCAGCATTTT; CDR3aa: CASSTHRTGESQPQHF
v_gene: TRBV7-9; d_gene: TRBD1; len: 16; abundance: -; j_gene: TRBJ1-2; CDR3nt: TGTGCCAGCAGCTTAATCGCAATACAGGGGGCTGATGGCTACACCTTC; CDR3aa: CASSLIAIQGADGYTF
v_gene: TRBV10-3; d_gene: -; len: 14; abundance: -; j_gene: TRBJ1-2; CDR3nt: TGTGCCATCAGTAGGACAACCTCTAACTATGGCTACACCTTC; CDR3aa: CAISRTTSNYGYTF
v_gene: TRBV6-6; d_gene: -; len: 15; abundance: -; j_gene: TRBJ2-7; CDR3nt: TGTGCCAGCAGTTACTCGAGTGGCGGGCTCTACGAGCAGTACTTC; CDR3aa: CASSYSSGGLYEQYF
v_gene: TRBV28; d_gene: TRBD1; len: 19; abundance: -; j_gene: TRBJ1-4; CDR3nt: TGTGCCAGCAGCCTACTTTTCAGGCACAGGGGCTGGTCTAATGAAAAACTGTTTTTT; CDR3aa: CASSLLFRHRGWSNEKLFF
v_gene: TRBV10-3; d_gene: TRBD1; len: 15; abundance: once; j_gene: TRBJ1-2; CDR3nt: TGTGCCATCAGTGAGTGGGGACAGGGGGCTCAGGGCTACACCTTC; CDR3aa: CAISEWGQGAQGYTF
v_gene: TRBV30; d_gene: TRBD1; len: 13; abundance: once; j_gene: TRBJ1-1; CDR3nt: TGTGCCTGGACCGGGACAGGGGGAACTGAAGCTTTCTTT; CDR3aa: CAWTGTGGTEAFF
v_gene: TRBV2; d_gene: TRBD1; len: 13; abundance: -; j_gene: TRBJ1-2; CDR3nt: TGTGCCAGCAGCTACAGGGGGCGCGGAGGCTACACCTTC; CDR3aa: CASSYRGRGGYTF
v_gene: TRBV6-1; d_gene: -; len: 13; abundance: -; j_gene: TRBJ1-1; CDR3nt: TGTGCCAGCAGTCTCCCCGGGGGCACTGAAGCTTTCTTT; CDR3aa: CASSLPGGTEAFF
v_gene: TRBV28; d_gene: -; len: 15; abundance: -; j_gene: TRBJ1-1; CDR3nt: TGTGCCAGCAGTTTATCTGGCAACAGGGTGACTGAAGCTTTCTTT; CDR3aa: CASSLSGNRVTEAFF
v_gene: TRBV10-1; d_gene: -; len: 14; abundance: -; j_gene: TRBJ1-5; CDR3nt: TGCGCCAGCAGTGCGGGACATATGGTCCGGCCCCAGCATTTT; CDR3aa: CASSAGHMVRPQHF
v_gene: TRBV19; d_gene: TRBD1; len: 12; abundance: -; j_gene: TRBJ1-5; CDR3nt: TGTGCCATTACAGGGGTAACCCAGCCCCAGCATTTT; CDR3aa: CAITGVTQPQHF
v_gene: TRBV11-2; d_gene: -; len: 13; abundance: -; j_gene: TRBJ1-3; CDR3nt: TGTGCCAGCAGCTTGGGGAGCGGAAACACCATATATTTT; CDR3aa: CASSLGSGNTIYF
v_gene: TRBV6-1; d_gene: -; len: 13; abundance: -; j_gene: TRBJ2-1; CDR3nt: TGTGCCAGCAGCATTTCGTTGAGGAATGAGCAGTTCTTC; CDR3aa: CASSISLRNEQFF
v_gene: TRBV18; d_gene: TRBD1; len: 14; abundance: -; j_gene: TRBJ1-2; CDR3nt: TGTGCCAGCTCACCCGGGACAGGGAACTATGGCTACACCTTC; CDR3aa: CASSPGTGNYGYTF
v_gene: TRBV28; d_gene: -; len: 13; abundance: -; j_gene: TRBJ1-3; CDR3nt: TGTGCCAGCTACGGGGGTCTTGGGCACACCATATATTTT; CDR3aa: CASYGGLGHTIYF
v_gene: TRBV9; d_gene: -; len: 14; abundance: -; j_gene: TRBJ2-7; CDR3nt: TGTGCCAAACGGGACACACAAAACTCCTACGAGCAGTACTTC; CDR3aa: CAKRDTQNSYEQYF
v_gene: TRBV6-6; d_gene: -; len: 12; abundance: once; j_gene: TRBJ1-2; CDR3nt: TGTGCCAGCAGTCACAGGGAATATGGCTACACCTTC; CDR3aa: CASSHREYGYTF
v_gene: TRBV28; d_gene: TRBD1; len: 12; abundance: -; j_gene: TRBJ1-1; CDR3nt: TGTGCCAGCAGTAAGGGGGCTACTGAAGCTTTCTTT; CDR3aa: CASSKGATEAFF
v_gene: TRBV6-1; d_gene: -; len: 14; abundance: once; j_gene: TRBJ1-2; CDR3nt: TGTGCCAGCAGTGTTCGGGGGAGCTCATATGGCTACACCTTC; CDR3aa: CASSVRGSSYGYTF
v_gene: TRBV6-5; d_gene: -; len: 12; abundance: -; j_gene: TRBJ2-3; CDR3nt: TGTGCCAGCAGCCGCCTCGGGGATACGCAGTATTTT; CDR3aa: CASSRLGDTQYF
v_gene: TRBV7-2; d_gene: TRBD1; len: 16; abundance: -; j_gene: TRBJ2-1; CDR3nt: TGTGCCAGCAGCTTATCCCCGGGACAGCCTGACAATGAGCAGTTCTTC; CDR3aa: CASSLSPGQPDNEQFF
v_gene: TRBV19; d_gene: TRBD2; len: 18; abundance: -; j_gene: TRBJ2-1; CDR3nt: TGTGCCAGTAGTATACTCCACGGACTAGCGGGAGGAGGCAATGAGCAGTTCTTC; CDR3aa: CASSILHGLAGGGNEQFF
v_gene: TRBV27; d_gene: TRBD1; len: 14; abundance: -; j_gene: TRBJ1-1; CDR3nt: TGTGCCAGCGGAAGAAAGACAGGGGGCACTGAAGCTTTCTTT; CDR3aa: CASGRKTGGTEAFF
v_gene: TRBV6-5; d_gene: TRBD1; len: 14; abundance: -; j_gene: TRBJ2-7; CDR3nt: TGTGCCAGCAGGGCCGGACAGGGGGCCTACGAGCAGTACTTC; CDR3aa: CASRAGQGAYEQYF